The rows below give T cell receptor beta chains drawn from one sample of a study of blood T cell repertoires in COVID-19. The table came from immunoSEQ multiplex PCR; TCRdb's copy has only in-frame clones and leaves some out. The sample has approximately 130,000 clones; approximately 85% are singletons. Sequenced sample: peripheral blood. These receptors originate from a human donor in a cohort sampled during active COVID-19. CDR3s include the opening cysteine and the closing phenylalanine or tryptophan. The order of the fields is J gene, D gene, V gene, clone size, CDR3 protein, CDR3 DNA. The D gene is left open where the match is weak. Size is stated for part of the rows, as once, few or many counts, or as a class when the clone is expanded.

>TRBJ2-7|TRBD2|TRBV6-2/TRBV6-3|-
CASSSDLERGFSYEQYF
TGTGCCAGCAGTTCAGACCTCGAGCGGGGGTTCTCCTACGAGCAGTACTTC
>TRBJ2-3|TRBD2|TRBV3-1/TRBV3-2|-
CASSRLADIYTDTQYF
TGTGCCAGCAGCAGACTAGCGGACATTTACACAGATACGCAGTATTTT
>TRBJ2-7|TRBD1|TRBV6-5|-
CASSPDRASSYEQYF
TGTGCCAGCAGTCCCGACAGGGCTAGCTCCTACGAGCAGTACTTC
>TRBJ1-6|TRBD1|TRBV2|-
CASSEAPGQGESGSPLHF
TGTGCCAGCAGTGAAGCGCCGGGACAGGGGGAAAGTGGTTCACCCCTCCACTTT
>TRBJ2-1|TRBD1|TRBV5-6|-
CASRPTGTGDNEQFF
TGTGCCAGCAGACCTACCGGGACAGGGGACAATGAGCAGTTCTTC
>TRBJ2-3|TRBD2|TRBV7-2|-
CASSPRTSGLPDTQYF
TGTGCCAGCAGCCCCCGGACTAGCGGTTTACCCGATACGCAGTATTTT
>TRBJ2-1|TRBD2|TRBV10-1|-
CASSESRGPGGKSYNEQFF
TGCGCCAGCAGTGAGTCCCGCGGACCCGGGGGGAAGTCCTACAATGAGCAGTTCTTC
>TRBJ2-7|-|TRBV7-2|-
CASSLRWGVSYEQYF
TGTGCCAGCAGCTTAAGATGGGGGGTCTCCTACGAGCAGTACTTC
>TRBJ1-6|TRBD1|TRBV6-2/TRBV6-3|few
CASSYSTSRQGYNSPLHF
TGTGCCAGCAGTTACTCGACTTCGAGACAGGGCTATAATTCACCCCTCCACTTT
>TRBJ2-1|TRBD2|TRBV2|-
CASSEGLAGGGWDEQFF
TGTGCCAGCAGTGAGGGGCTAGCGGGGGGTGGATGGGATGAGCAGTTCTTC
>TRBJ1-5|-|TRBV12-5|-
CASGLRGAYLNQPQHF
TGTGCTAGTGGTTTGCGGGGGGCATACCTTAATCAGCCCCAGCATTTT
>TRBJ2-1|TRBD1|TRBV5-1|-
CASSFGGSGGNEQFF
TGCGCCAGCAGCTTTGGGGGCTCAGGGGGAAATGAGCAGTTCTTC
>TRBJ2-2|-|TRBV6-5|-
CASKSGSTGELFF
TGTGCCAGCAAGAGCGGTAGCACCGGGGAGCTGTTTTTT
>TRBJ2-7|TRBD2|TRBV5-1|-
CASSDSGGYEQYF
TGCGCCAGCAGCGATAGCGGGGGATACGAGCAGTACTTC
>TRBJ1-5|TRBD1|TRBV28|-
CASSLPSSTGAGTYSNQPQHF
TGTGCCAGCAGTTTACCCTCCTCGACAGGGGCAGGCACGTATAGCAATCAGCCCCAGCATTTT
>TRBJ1-1|TRBD1|TRBV10-3|-
CAISEDRGRTEAFF
TGTGCCATCAGCGAGGACAGGGGGAGGACTGAAGCTTTCTTT
>TRBJ1-3|-|TRBV18|-
CASSPPEKGVSGNTIYF
TGTGCCAGCTCACCACCGGAGAAGGGGGTCTCTGGAAACACCATATATTTT
>TRBJ1-5|TRBD1|TRBV24-1|-
CATSEGTGGNQPQHF
TGTGCCACCAGTGAAGGGACAGGGGGCAATCAGCCCCAGCATTTT
>TRBJ1-5|-|TRBV10-3|-
CAITLGGGGNQPQHF
TGTGCCATCACCCTGGGGGGGGGCGGCAATCAGCCCCAGCATTTT
>TRBJ1-2|-|TRBV5-1|-
CASRFDSKPNYGYTF
TGCGCCAGCAGGTTCGACAGCAAACCTAACTATGGCTACACCTTC
>TRBJ2-7|TRBD2|TRBV29-1|-
CSVELAGGGYEQYF
TGCAGCGTTGAGCTAGCGGGGGGCGGCTACGAGCAGTACTTC
>TRBJ1-4|TRBD1|TRBV4-3|-
CASSHQGQGYEKLFF
TGCGCCAGCAGCCATCAGGGACAGGGATATGAAAAACTGTTTTTT
>TRBJ2-1|TRBD1|TRBV7-9|-
CASSLVGQPSNEQFF
TGTGCCAGCAGCTTAGTGGGACAGCCGTCCAATGAGCAGTTCTTC
>TRBJ2-2|-|TRBV6-2/TRBV6-3|-
CASSYLQNSGELFF
TGTGCCAGCAGTTACCTCCAGAATTCCGGGGAGCTGTTTTTT
>TRBJ2-7|TRBD2|TRBV6-5|-
CASSYVAGTREEQYF
TGTGCCAGCAGTTACGTAGCGGGGACTAGAGAAGAGCAGTACTTC
>TRBJ2-1|-|TRBV5-1|once
CASSSYSHEQFF
TGCGCCAGCAGCTCCTATTCACATGAGCAGTTCTTC
>TRBJ2-3|TRBD2|TRBV28|-
CASSFGGGPSTDTQYF
TGTGCCAGCAGTTTCGGCGGGGGGCCTAGCACAGATACGCAGTATTTT
>TRBJ2-3|-|TRBV7-9|-
CASSFLPGADTQYF
TGTGCCAGCAGCTTTTTGCCGGGAGCTGATACGCAGTATTTT
>TRBJ1-4|TRBD1|TRBV27|-
CASSPGTGGNEKLFF
TGTGCCAGCAGTCCGGGGACAGGGGGTAATGAAAAACTGTTTTTT
>TRBJ1-4|-|TRBV23-1|-
CASSQYTGRGEKLFF
TGCGCCAGCAGCCAGTACACAGGGCGAGGTGAAAAACTGTTTTTT
>TRBJ2-5|-|TRBV24-1|-
CATSDFRGGIETQYF
TGTGCCACCAGTGATTTTAGAGGGGGAATCGAGACCCAGTACTTC
>TRBJ1-4|-|TRBV6-2/TRBV6-3|-
CASSSANEKLFF
TGTGCCAGCAGTTCCGCTAATGAAAAACTGTTTTTT
>TRBJ2-1|TRBD1|TRBV28|-
CASSSLRGLREQFF
TGTGCCAGCAGTTCACTCAGGGGGCTTAGAGAGCAGTTCTTC
>TRBJ1-4|TRBD1|TRBV5-1|-
CASSPRPTGTGNEKLFF
TGCGCCAGCAGCCCCCGCCCTACCGGGACAGGGAATGAAAAACTGTTTTTT
>TRBJ2-3|TRBD2|TRBV2|-
CASRLAENTDTQYF
TGTGCCAGTAGACTAGCGGAAAACACAGATACGCAGTATTTT
>TRBJ2-3|TRBD1|TRBV19|-
CASSPGTGETDTQYF
TGTGCCAGTAGCCCCGGGACAGGGGAAACAGATACGCAGTATTTT
>TRBJ2-6|-|TRBV19|-
CASSIPVTISGANVLTF
TGTGCCAGTAGTATTCCAGTTACTATCTCTGGGGCCAACGTCCTGACTTTC
>TRBJ2-4|-|TRBV6-5|-
CASRTGTAKNIQYF
TGTGCCAGCAGGACAGGTACAGCCAAAAACATTCAGTACTTC
>TRBJ2-5|TRBD1|TRBV11-3|once
CASSPRGQAQETQYF
TGTGCCAGCAGCCCAAGAGGACAGGCCCAAGAGACCCAGTACTTC
>TRBJ2-6|TRBD1|TRBV2|-
CATGGTGGFGANVLTF
TGTGCCACAGGGGGGACAGGGGGCTTTGGGGCCAACGTCCTGACTTTC
>TRBJ2-2|TRBD2|TRBV18|-
CASSPTEAGGNTGELFF
TGTGCCAGCTCACCGACAGAGGCGGGGGGCAACACCGGGGAGCTGTTTTTT
>TRBJ1-1|-|TRBV29-1|-
CSAIKEWNTEAFF
TGCAGCGCAATCAAGGAGTGGAACACTGAAGCTTTCTTT